Sequencing of this T cell receptor beta chain was carried out in a study of blood T cell repertoires in COVID-19. Study context: Both acute and convalescent COVID-19 samples were obtained from the United States, Italy and Spain.

V gave up 4 bases and J gave up 4 bases; unmatched junction bases: 4. The CDR3 runs 14 residues. Germline V CDR1 and CDR2: SNHLY, FYNNEI. In the original workflow: Amplification with reference gene primers provided the estimates of nucleated cell counts. Sequencing used immunoSEQ multiplex PCR; TCRdb keeps in-frame clones, though not all of them. D and trimming come from the DNA, and the V and J calls and clone size come from that table. The sample lists around 330,000 clones, approximately 90% occurring once. The source is a woman aged 18-35 years who had recovered from COVID-19. The specimen sequenced was PBMCs or T cells enriched from blood (not recorded which). This rearrangement joins TRBV2 to TRBJ1-5; 7 nucleotides match TRBD1. CDR3 sequence (DNA): TGTGCCAGCAGTGTTCCAGGGGGGAATCAGCCCCAGCATTTT. The encoded protein is CASSVPGGNQPQHF.